Listed here is a single T cell receptor beta chain. Antigen specificity is unknown. Measured with immunoSEQ multiplex PCR; TCRdb has only the in-frame clones, and not every one. The data hold 2,500 to 3,000 clones, with more than 60% observed a single time. This CDR3 is 15 amino acids long. CDR1 and CDR2 from the germline V gene are SGHTA and FQGTGA. The germline V and J ends were trimmed by 1 base and 0 bases, with 8 bases remaining between them. The data derive from a study of CD8 T cell repertoires and HIV-1 epitope variants. This sequence was found in a male donor with HIV. The chain joins TRBV7-3 to TRBJ2-3, with D maybe TRBD2 (6 bases). Sequenced input: cultured CD8+ T cells derived from PBMCs. The CDR3 DNA reads as TGTGCCAGCAGCTTAATAGCGGAGAGCACAGATACGCAGTATTTT. Protein product: CASSLIAESTDTQYF.